This T cell receptor beta chain comes out of a study of T cell responses to AZD1222 COVID-19 vaccine (dated by TCRdb to 2020 to 2023). At the level of the whole study: AZD1222 recipients given second doses at about 4 weeks or at about 12 weeks were pooled, since spike-specific TCR depth and breadth were not found to differ between the two schedules. TCR sequencing was performed for fewer than 250 trial participants, of whom around 200 were given two doses of AZD1222 and 26 were given two doses of MenACWY control vaccine. Enrollment into the trials was organized by age into subgroups of 18-55, 56-69 and 70-plus years, and those subgroups contained approximately 150, 30 and 60 TCR-sequenced participants, respectively.

Per the publication, the time point label means: baseline before first vaccination. Samples from vaccinated people were obtained from the UK trials COV001 and COV002, which included a single-blind randomized controlled phase 2/3 trial of AZD1222 (ChAdOx1 nCoV-19) in healthy adults. For TCRbeta chain sequencing, PBMC samples were collected from trial participants at day 0 and at day 28 after the second dose. This clone was seen only a few times. No cognate antigen has been identified for it. No clone much larger than this one lies a single base away; base qualities are absent. Study-wide conclusions, independent of this receptor: Conclusions about previously exposed vaccinees are limited, since just five or six AZD1222 recipients were seropositive for SARS-CoV-2 at baseline. After two AZD1222 doses, spike-specific TCR breadth and depth were significantly higher than at day 0 and than in MenACWY recipients. Reportedly, close to half of the unique spike-specific TCRs recognized epitopes lying outside the regions that are mutated in the B.1.351 and B.1.1.7 variants. No day 14 peak-response samples were available, so repertoires were characterized only after the peak T cell response. Vaccine-associated CD4 TCRs spanned the whole spike protein, with dominant responses in regions 160-218 and 743-854. In the small 56-69-year group, the increase in depth fell short of significance, most likely because of low power. Most participants were white British and females outnumbered males, and the authors suggested that clonal diversity may have been underestimated.

The CDR3 regions of human TCRbeta chains were analyzed by immunosequencing. On the study's bioinformatics: TCRs in the repertoires were matched against a reference library of SARS-CoV-2-specific TCRs that had been generated with the MIRA antigen-specificity platform. Breadth was defined as the fraction of unique TCRs that were SARS-CoV-2-associated, and depth was defined as the fraction of total T cells that were SARS-CoV-2-associated. Using the MIRA data, every spike-specific TCR was mapped to the spike region that the TCR reacted to and assigned to either a CD4 or a CD8 class. Log10-transformed breadth and depth values were compared by one-way ANOVA with Sidak's multiple comparisons tests. The clones in this table, taken by TCRdb from immuneACCESS, are in-frame only. Not every clone is retained; where verified, under half of the shortfall comes from an unresolved V gene, and the cause of the rest is unknown. That table is the source of V, J and clone size, and D and trimming were worked out from the DNA. This sample gives over 85,000 clones in total; 65% to 85% of them show up just once. The ten largest clones capture about 4.6% of the sample.

The CDR3 goes from the cysteine to the phenylalanine over 15 residues. The only DNA kept is the CDR3, 45 bases in frame from the first base. The germline V gene (reference sequence) yields SGHNT for CDR1 and YYREEE for CDR2. Ends trimmed: V by 3 bases, J by 7 bases; bases unmatched to a gene: 9. This specimen was peripheral blood, taken on day 0 of AZD1222 vaccination. The V gene is TRBV5-4 and the J gene is TRBJ1-5; TRBD1 lines up with 8 middle nucleotides. This clonotype was sampled from an adult in good health. The DNA sequence reads TGTGCCAGCAGCTGCTGGCAGGGGGCAGGGCAGCCCCAGCATTTT. Its protein is CASSCWQGAGQPQHF.